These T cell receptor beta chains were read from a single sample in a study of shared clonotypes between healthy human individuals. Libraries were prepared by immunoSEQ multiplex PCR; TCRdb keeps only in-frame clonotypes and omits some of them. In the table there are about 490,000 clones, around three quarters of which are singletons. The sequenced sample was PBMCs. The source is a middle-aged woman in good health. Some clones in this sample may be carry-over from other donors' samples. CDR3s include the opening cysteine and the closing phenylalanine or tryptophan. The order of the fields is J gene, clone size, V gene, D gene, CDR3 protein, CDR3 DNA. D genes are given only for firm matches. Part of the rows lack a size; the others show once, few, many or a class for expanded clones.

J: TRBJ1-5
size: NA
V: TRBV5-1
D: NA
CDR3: CASSLVGDGQPQHF
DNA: TGCGCCAGCAGCTTGGTTGGCGACGGGCAGCCCCAGCATTTT

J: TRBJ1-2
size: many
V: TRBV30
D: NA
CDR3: CAWSPRGTDGYTF
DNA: TGTGCCTGGAGTCCCAGGGGAACGGATGGCTACACCTTC

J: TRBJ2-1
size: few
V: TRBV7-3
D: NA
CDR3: CASSPGLRGSYNEQFF
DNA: TGTGCCAGCAGCCCCGGATTACGTGGCTCCTACAATGAGCAGTTCTTC

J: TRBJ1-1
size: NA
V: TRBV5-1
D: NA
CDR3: CASSLRAGLTEAFF
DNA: TGCGCCAGCAGCTTAAGGGCTGGTTTGACTGAAGCTTTCTTT

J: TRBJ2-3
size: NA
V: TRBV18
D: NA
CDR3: CASSPGSTDTQYF
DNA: TGTGCCAGCTCACCAGGATCCACAGATACGCAGTATTTT

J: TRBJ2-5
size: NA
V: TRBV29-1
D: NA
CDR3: CSVGPLETQYF
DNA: TGCAGCGTTGGACCCTTAGAGACCCAGTACTTC

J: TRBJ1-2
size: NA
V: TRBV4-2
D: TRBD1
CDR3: CASSPLGGQGVYTF
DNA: TGTGCCAGCAGCCCACTAGGCGGACAGGGGGTCTACACCTTC

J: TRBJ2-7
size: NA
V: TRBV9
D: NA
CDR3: CASSAGSPFYEQYF
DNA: TGTGCCAGCAGCGCCGGGTCACCCTTTTACGAGCAGTACTTC

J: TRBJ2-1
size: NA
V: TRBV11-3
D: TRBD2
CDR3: CASSFRSGGPHEQFF
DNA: TGTGCCAGCAGCTTCAGGTCGGGAGGGCCCCATGAGCAGTTCTTC

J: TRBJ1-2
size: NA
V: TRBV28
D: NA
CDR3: CASSPRPGYGYTF
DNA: TGTGCCAGCAGTCCCCGCCCAGGCTATGGCTACACCTTC

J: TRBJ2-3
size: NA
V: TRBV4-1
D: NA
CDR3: CASSQVTTRDTQYF
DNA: TGCGCCAGCAGCCAGGTTACAACCAGAGATACGCAGTATTTT

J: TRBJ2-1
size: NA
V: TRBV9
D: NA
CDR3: CASSPFLDSYNEQFF
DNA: TGTGCCAGCAGCCCCTTCCTGGACTCCTACAATGAGCAGTTCTTC

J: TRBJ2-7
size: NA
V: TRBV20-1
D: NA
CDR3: CSARDYEQYF
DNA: TGCAGTGCTAGGGACTACGAGCAGTACTTC

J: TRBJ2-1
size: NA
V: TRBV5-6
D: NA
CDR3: CASSLLRAYNEQFF
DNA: TGTGCCAGCAGCTTGTTACGGGCCTACAATGAGCAGTTCTTC

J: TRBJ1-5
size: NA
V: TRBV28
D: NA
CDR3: CASSFGSGNQPQHF
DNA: TGTGCCAGCAGTTTTGGGTCAGGCAATCAGCCCCAGCATTTT

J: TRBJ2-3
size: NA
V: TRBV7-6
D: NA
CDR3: CASSSRLDTDTQYF
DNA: TGTGCCAGCAGCTCCCGACTAGATACAGATACGCAGTATTTT

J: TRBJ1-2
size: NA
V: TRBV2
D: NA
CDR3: CASSAGRNYGYTF
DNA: TGTGCCAGCAGTGCGGGACGGAACTATGGCTACACCTTC

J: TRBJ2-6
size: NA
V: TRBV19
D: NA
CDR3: CASSTYGPSGANVLTF
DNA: TGTGCCAGTAGTACATACGGGCCATCTGGGGCCAACGTCCTGACTTTC

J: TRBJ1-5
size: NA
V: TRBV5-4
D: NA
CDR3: CASSQSWQGGQPQHF
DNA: TGCGCCAGCAGCCAATCGTGGCAGGGTGGCCAGCCCCAGCATTTT

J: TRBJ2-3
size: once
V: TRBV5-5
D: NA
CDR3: CASSLARDTQYF
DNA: TGTGCCAGCAGCTTGGCCCGGGATACGCAGTATTTT

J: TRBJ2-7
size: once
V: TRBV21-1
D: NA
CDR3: CASSKDGLAGGAASYEQYF
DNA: TGTGCCAGCAGCAAAGACGGACTAGCGGGAGGGGCAGCATCCTACGAGCAGTACTTC

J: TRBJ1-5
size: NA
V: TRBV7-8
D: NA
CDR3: CASSLDRGNQPQHF
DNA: TGTGCCAGCAGCTTAGACAGGGGCAATCAGCCCCAGCATTTT

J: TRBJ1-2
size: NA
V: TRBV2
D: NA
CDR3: CASSEGHYGYGYTF
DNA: TGTGCCAGCAGTGAGGGACACTATGGCTATGGCTACACCTTC

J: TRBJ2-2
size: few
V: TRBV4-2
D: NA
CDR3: CASSHDRTGGGELFF
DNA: TGTGCCAGCAGCCATGATCGGACGGGCGGAGGGGAGCTGTTTTTT

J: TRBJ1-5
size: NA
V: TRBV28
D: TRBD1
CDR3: CASSLGTENQPQHF
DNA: TGTGCCAGCAGCTTGGGGACAGAAAATCAGCCCCAGCATTTT

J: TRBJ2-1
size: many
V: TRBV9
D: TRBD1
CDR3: CASSVSGTGGTGEQFF
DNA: TGTGCCAGCAGCGTATCTGGGACAGGGGGCACAGGGGAGCAGTTCTTC

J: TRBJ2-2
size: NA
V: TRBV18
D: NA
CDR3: CASSPTSSNTGELFF
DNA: TGTGCCAGCTCACCAACTAGCAGCAACACCGGGGAGCTGTTTTTT

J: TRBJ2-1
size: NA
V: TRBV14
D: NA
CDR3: CASSQEVPYNEQFF
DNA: TGTGCCAGCAGCCAAGAGGTCCCCTACAATGAGCAGTTCTTC

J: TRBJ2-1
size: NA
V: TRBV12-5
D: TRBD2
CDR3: CASGLSRLAGNNEQFF
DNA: TGTGCTAGTGGTTTGAGCAGACTAGCGGGAAACAATGAGCAGTTCTTC

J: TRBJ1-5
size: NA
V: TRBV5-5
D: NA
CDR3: CASSLGNQPQHF
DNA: TGTGCCAGCAGCTTGGGGAATCAGCCCCAGCATTTT

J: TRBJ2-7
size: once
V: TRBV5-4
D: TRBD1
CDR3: CASSLTGGYEQYF
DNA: TGTGCCAGCAGCTTGACAGGGGGCTACGAGCAGTACTTC

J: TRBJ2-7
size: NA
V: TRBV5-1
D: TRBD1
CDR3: CASSLPTGTGAEQYF
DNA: TGCGCCAGCAGCTTGCCGACCGGGACAGGTGCCGAGCAGTACTTC

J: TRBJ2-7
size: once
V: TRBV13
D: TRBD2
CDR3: CASSLGTSGMYEQYF
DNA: TGTGCCAGCAGCCTGGGGACTAGCGGGATGTACGAGCAGTACTTC

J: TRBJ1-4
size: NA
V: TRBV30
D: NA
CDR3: CACKDSVNEKLFF
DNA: TGTGCCTGTAAAGACAGCGTTAATGAAAAACTGTTTTTT

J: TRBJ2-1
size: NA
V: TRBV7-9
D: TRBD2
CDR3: CASSLAPPSGFRNGQFF
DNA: TGTGCCAGCAGCTTAGCTCCGCCTAGCGGGTTCCGCAATGGGCAGTTCTTC

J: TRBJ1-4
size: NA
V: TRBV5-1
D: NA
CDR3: CASSLSGYEKLFF
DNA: TGCGCCAGCAGCTTGTCAGGGTATGAAAAACTGTTTTTT

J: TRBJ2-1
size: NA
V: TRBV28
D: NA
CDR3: CASSLPSLGANNEQFF
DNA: TGTGCCAGCAGTTTACCGTCGCTGGGCGCCAACAATGAGCAGTTCTTC

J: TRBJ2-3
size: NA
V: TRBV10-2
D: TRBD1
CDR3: CATLDRGTDTQYF
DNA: TGCGCCACCTTGGACAGGGGAACAGATACGCAGTATTTT

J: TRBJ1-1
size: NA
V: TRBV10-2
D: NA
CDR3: CASSESSGGTEAFF
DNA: TGCGCCAGCAGTGAGTCTTCGGGGGGAACTGAAGCTTTCTTT

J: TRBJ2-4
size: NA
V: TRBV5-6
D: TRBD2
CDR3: CASSLRGLADSKNIQYF
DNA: TGTGCCAGCAGCTTGCGGGGACTAGCGGACTCTAAAAACATTCAGTACTTC

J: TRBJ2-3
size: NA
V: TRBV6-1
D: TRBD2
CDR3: CASAGLALDTQYF
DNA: TGTGCCAGCGCCGGACTAGCGTTGGATACGCAGTATTTT

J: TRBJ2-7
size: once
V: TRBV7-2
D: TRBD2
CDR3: CASSPGLAGTGRNEQYF
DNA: TGTGCCAGCAGCCCTGGACTAGCGGGGACAGGGAGGAACGAGCAGTACTTC

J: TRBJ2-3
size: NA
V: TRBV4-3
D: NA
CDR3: CASSQDLGRVEDTQYF
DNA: TGCGCCAGCAGCCAAGATCTAGGCAGGGTTGAGGATACGCAGTATTTT

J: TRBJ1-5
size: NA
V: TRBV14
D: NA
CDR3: CASSQGWWRGSNQPQHF
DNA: TGTGCCAGCAGCCAAGGTTGGTGGAGGGGAAGCAATCAGCCCCAGCATTTT

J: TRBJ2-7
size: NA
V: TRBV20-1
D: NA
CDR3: CSAEQGYEQYF
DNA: TGCAGTGCTGAACAGGGCTACGAGCAGTACTTC

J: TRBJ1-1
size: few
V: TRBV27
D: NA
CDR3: CASSSPGVNTEAFF
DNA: TGTGCCAGCAGTTCCCCCGGGGTGAACACTGAAGCTTTCTTT

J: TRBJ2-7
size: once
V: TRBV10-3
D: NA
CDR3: CAISEGGNEQYF
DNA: TGTGCCATCAGTGAGGGTGGGAACGAGCAGTACTTC

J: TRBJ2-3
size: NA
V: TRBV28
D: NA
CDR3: CASRNGLNTQYF
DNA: TGTGCCAGCAGAAACGGGTTAAATACGCAGTATTTT

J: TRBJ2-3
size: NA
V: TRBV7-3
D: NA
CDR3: CASSLSRGVADTQYF
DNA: TGTGCCAGCAGCTTAAGTCGAGGAGTGGCAGATACGCAGTATTTT

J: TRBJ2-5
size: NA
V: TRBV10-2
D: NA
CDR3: CASSDRGPQETQYF
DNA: TGCGCCAGCAGTGATAGGGGACCCCAAGAGACCCAGTACTTC

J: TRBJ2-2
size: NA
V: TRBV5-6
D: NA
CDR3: CASSFGAGELFF
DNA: TGTGCCAGCAGCTTCGGGGCCGGGGAGCTGTTTTTT

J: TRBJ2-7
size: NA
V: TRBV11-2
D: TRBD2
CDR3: CASSWGGSMYEQYF
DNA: TGTGCCAGCAGCTGGGGGGGGTCCATGTACGAGCAGTACTTC

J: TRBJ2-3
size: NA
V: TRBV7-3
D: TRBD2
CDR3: CASSLAGYTDTQYF
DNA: TGTGCCAGCAGCCTAGCGGGGTACACAGATACGCAGTATTTT

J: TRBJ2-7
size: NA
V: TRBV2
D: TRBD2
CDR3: CASIGRETSGTNSYEQYF
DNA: TGTGCCAGCATAGGGAGAGAGACTAGCGGGACGAACTCCTACGAGCAGTACTTC

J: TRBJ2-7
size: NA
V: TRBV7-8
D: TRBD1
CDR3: CASSAQTGVTREQYF
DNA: TGTGCCAGCAGCGCACAGACAGGGGTAACGAGGGAGCAGTACTTC

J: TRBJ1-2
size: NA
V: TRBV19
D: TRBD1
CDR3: CASSIYAQGASTGYTF
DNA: TGTGCCAGTAGTATCTACGCACAGGGGGCGTCTACTGGCTACACCTTC

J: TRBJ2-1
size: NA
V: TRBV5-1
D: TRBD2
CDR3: CASSPQTSGNEQFF
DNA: TGCGCCAGCAGCCCCCAGACTAGCGGCAATGAGCAGTTCTTC